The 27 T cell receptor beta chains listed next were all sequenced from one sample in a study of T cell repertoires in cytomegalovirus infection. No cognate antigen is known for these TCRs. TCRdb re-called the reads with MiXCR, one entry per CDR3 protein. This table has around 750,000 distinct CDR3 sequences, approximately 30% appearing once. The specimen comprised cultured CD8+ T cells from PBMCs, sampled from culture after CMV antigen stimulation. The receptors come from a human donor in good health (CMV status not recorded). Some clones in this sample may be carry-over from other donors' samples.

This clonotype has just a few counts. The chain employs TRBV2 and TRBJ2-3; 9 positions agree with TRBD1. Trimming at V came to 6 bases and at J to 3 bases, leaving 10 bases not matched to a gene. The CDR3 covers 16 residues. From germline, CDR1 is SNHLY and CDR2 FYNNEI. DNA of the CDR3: TGTGCCAGCAGCCCCGGGACAGGGATGGGAACAGATACGCAGTATTTT. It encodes CASSPGTGMGTDTQYF. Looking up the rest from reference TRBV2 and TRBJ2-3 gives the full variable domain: EPEVTQTPSHQVTQMGQEVILRCVPISNHLYFYWYRQILGQKVEFLVSFYNNEISEKSEIFDDQFSVERPDGSNFTLKIRSTKLEDSAMYFCASSPGTGMGTDTQYFGPGTRLTVL.

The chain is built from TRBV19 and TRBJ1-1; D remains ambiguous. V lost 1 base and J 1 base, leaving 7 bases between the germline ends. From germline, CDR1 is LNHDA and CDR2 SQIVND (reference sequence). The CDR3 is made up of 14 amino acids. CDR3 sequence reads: CASSIGPGNTEAFF. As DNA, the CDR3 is TGTGCCAGTAGTATAGGCCCGGGGAACACTGAAGCTTTCTTT.

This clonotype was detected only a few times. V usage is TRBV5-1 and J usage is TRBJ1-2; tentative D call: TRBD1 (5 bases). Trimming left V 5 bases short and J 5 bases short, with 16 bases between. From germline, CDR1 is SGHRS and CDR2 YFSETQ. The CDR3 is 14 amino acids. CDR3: CASSGMTAYYGYTF. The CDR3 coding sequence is TGCGCCAGCAGTGGGATGACAGCTTATTATGGCTACACCTTC.

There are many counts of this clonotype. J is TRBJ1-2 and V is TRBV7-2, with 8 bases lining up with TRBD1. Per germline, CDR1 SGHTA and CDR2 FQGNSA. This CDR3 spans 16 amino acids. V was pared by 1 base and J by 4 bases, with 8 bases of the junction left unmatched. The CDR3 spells CASSLVGTGFPYGYTF. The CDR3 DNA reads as TGTGCCAGCAGCTTAGTTGGGACAGGATTTCCCTATGGCTACACCTTC.

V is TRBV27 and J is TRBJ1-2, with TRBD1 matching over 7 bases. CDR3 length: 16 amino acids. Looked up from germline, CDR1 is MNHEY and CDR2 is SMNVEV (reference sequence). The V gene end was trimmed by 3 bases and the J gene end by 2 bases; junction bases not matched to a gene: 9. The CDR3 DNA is TGTGCCAGCAGTTTGACCTGGACAGGATTGAACTATGGCTACACCTTC. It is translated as CASSLTWTGLNYGYTF.

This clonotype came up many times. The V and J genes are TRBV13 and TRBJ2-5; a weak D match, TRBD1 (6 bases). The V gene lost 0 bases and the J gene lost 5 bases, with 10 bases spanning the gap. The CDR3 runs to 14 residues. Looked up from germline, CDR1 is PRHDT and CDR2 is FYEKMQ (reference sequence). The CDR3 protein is CASSLGGGRETQYF. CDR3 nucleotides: TGTGCCAGCAGCTTAGGAGGGGGACGGGAGACCCAGTACTTC.

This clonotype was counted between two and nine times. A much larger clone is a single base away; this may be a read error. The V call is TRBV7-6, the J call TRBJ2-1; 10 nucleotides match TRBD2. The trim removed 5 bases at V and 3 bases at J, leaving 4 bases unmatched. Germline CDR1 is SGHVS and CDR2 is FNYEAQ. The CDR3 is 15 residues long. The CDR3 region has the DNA TGTGCCAGCAGCCCCGGGACTAGCGACTACAATGAGCAGTTCTTC. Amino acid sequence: CASSPGTSDYNEQFF.

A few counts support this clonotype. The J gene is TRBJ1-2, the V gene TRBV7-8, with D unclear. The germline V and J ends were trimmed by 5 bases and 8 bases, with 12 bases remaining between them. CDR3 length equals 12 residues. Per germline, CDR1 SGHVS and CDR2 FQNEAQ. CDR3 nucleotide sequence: TGTGCCAGCAGCCAACGACCCAACGGCTACACCTTC. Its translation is CASSQRPNGYTF.

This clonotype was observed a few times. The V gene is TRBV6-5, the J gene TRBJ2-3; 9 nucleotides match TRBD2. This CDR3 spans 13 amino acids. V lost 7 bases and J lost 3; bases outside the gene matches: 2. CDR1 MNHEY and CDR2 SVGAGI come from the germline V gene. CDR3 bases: TGTGCCAGCAACAGCGGGGGGACAGATACGCAGTATTTT. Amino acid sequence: CASNSGGTDTQYF.

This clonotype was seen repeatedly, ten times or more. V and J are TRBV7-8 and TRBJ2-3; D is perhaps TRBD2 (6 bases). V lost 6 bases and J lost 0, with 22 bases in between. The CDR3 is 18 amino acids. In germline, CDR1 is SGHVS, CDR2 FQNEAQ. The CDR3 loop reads CASSYGLTADPSTDTQYF. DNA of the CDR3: TGTGCCAGCAGTTACGGACTAACGGCGGATCCTAGCACAGATACGCAGTATTTT. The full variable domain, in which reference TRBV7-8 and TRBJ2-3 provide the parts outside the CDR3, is GAGVSQSPRYKVAKRGQDVALRCDPISGHVSLFWYQQALGQGPEFLTYFQNEAQLDKSGLPSDRFFAERPEGSVSTLKIQRTQQEDSAVYLCASSYGLTADPSTDTQYFGPGTRLTVL.

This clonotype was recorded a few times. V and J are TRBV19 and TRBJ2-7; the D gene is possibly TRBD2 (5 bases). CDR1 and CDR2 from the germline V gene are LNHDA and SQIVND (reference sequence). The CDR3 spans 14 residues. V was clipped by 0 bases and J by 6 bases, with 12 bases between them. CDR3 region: CASSIDASGTEQYV. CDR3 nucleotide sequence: TGTGCCAGTAGTATAGATGCCAGCGGAACCGAGCAGTACGTC.

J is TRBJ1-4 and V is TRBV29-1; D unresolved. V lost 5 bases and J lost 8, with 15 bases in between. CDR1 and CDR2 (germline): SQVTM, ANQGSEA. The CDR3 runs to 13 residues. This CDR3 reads CSVLGGEGEKLFF. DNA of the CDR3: TGCAGCGTTCTAGGCGGGGAGGGAGAAAAACTGTTTTTT.

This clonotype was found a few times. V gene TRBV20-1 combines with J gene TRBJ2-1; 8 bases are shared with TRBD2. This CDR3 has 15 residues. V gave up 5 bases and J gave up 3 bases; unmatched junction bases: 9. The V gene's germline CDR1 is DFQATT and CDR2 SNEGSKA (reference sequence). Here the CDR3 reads CSAASRGGHYNEQFF. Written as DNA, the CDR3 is TGCAGTGCTGCGTCCCGGGGGGGCCACTACAATGAGCAGTTCTTC.

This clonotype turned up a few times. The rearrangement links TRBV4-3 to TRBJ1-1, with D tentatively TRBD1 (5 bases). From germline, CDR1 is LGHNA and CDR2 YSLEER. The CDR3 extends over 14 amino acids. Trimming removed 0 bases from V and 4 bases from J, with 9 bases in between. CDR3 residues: CASSQDSGATEAFF. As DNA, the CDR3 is TGCGCCAGCAGCCAAGATTCCGGGGCCACTGAAGCTTTCTTT.

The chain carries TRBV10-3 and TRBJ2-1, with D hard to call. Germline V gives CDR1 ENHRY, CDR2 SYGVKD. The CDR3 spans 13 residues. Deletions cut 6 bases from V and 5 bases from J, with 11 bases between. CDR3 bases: TGTGCCATCAGAGTAACCCCCGACAATGAGCAGTTCTTC. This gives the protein CAIRVTPDNEQFF.

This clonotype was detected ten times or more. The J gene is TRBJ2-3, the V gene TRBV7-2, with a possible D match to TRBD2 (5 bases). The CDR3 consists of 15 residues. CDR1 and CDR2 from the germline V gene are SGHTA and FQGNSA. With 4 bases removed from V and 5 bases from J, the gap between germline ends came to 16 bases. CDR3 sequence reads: CASSSRDWAGDTQYF. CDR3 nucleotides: TGTGCCAGCAGCTCCCGGGATTGGGCGGGAGATACGCAGTATTTT. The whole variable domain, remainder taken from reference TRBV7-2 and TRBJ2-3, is GAGVSQSPSNKVTEKGKDVELRCDPISGHTALYWYRQSLGQGLEFLIYFQGNSAPDKSGLPSDRFSAERTGGSVSTLTIQRTQQEDSAVYLCASSSRDWAGDTQYFGPGTRLTVL.

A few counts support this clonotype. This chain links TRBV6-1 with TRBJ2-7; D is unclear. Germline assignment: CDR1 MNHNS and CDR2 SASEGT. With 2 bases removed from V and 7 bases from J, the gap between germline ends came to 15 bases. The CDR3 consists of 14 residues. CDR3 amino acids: CASSEIASPLEQYV. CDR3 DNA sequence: TGTGCCAGCAGTGAAATCGCCTCCCCTTTAGAGCAGTACGTC.

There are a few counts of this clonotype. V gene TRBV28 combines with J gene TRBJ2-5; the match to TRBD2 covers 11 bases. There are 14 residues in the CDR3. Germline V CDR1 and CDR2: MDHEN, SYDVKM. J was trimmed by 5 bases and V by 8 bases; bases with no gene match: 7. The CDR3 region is CASGLSGGAETQYF. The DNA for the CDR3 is TGTGCCAGCGGACTTAGCGGGGGGGCCGAGACCCAGTACTTC. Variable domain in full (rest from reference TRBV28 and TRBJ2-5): DVKVTQSSRYLVKRTGEKVFLECVQDMDHENMFWYRQDPGLGLRLIYFSYDVKMKEKGDIPEGYSVSREKKERFSLILESASTNQTSMYLCASGLSGGAETQYFGPGTRLLVL.

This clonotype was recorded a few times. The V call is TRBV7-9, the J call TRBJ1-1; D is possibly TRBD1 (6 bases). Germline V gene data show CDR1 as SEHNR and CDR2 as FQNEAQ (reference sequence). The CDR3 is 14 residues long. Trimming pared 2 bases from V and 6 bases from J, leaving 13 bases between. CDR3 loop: CASSLIRGGAEAFF. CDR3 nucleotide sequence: TGTGCCAGCAGCTTAATCCGAGGGGGAGCTGAAGCTTTCTTT.

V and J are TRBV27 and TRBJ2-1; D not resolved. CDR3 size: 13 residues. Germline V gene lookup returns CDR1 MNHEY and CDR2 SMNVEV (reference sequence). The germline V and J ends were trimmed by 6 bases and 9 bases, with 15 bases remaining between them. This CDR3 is CASSQIEVAEQFF. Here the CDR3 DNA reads TGTGCCAGCAGCCAAATAGAGGTCGCTGAGCAGTTCTTC.

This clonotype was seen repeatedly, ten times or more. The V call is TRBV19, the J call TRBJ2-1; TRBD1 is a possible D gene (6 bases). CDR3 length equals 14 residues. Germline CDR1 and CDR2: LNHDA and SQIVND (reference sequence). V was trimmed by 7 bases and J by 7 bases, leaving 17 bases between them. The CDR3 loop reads CASTKPSRGNEQFF. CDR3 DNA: TGTGCCAGTACCAAGCCTAGCAGGGGTAATGAGCAGTTCTTC.

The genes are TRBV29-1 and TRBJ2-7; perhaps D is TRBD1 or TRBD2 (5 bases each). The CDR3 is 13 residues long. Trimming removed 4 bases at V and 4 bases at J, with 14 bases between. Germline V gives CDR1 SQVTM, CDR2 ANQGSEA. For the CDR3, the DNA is TGCAGCGTTGCTGGGGACGTCGGATACGAGCAGTACTTC. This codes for CSVAGDVGYEQYF.

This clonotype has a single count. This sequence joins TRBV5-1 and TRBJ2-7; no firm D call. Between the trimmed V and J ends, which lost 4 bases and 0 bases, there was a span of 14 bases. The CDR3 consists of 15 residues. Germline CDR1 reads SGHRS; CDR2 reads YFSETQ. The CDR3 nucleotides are TGCGCCAGCAGCCCACTTGGTTTCTACTCCTACGAGCAGTACTTC. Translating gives CASSPLGFYSYEQYF. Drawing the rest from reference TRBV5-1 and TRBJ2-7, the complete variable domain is KAGVTQTPRYLIKTRGQQVTLSCSPISGHRSVSWYQQTPGQGLQFLFEYFSETQRNKGNFPGRFSGRQFSNSRSEMNVSTLELGDSALYLCASSPLGFYSYEQYFGPGTRLTVT.

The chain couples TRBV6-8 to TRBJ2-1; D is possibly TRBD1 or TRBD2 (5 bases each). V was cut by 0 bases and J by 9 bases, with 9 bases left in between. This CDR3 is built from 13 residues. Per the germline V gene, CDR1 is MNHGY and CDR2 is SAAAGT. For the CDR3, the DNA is TGTGCCAGCAGTTACTCGGGGACGGGTGAGCAGTTCTTC. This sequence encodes CASSYSGTGEQFF.

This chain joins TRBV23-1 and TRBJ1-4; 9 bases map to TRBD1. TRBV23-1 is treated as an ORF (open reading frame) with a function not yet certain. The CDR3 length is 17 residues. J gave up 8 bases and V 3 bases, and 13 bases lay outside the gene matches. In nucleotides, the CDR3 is TGCGCCAGCAGTCAGAGAAGACCCGGGACAGGGTTGGAAAAACTGTTTTTT. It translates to CASSQRRPGTGLEKLFF.

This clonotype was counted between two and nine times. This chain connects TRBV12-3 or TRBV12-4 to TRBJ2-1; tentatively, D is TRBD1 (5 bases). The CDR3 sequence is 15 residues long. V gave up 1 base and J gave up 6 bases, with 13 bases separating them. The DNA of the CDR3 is TGTGCCAGCAGTTTAGGGGGCACTTTTTTCAATGAGCAGTTCTTC. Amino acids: CASSLGGTFFNEQFF.

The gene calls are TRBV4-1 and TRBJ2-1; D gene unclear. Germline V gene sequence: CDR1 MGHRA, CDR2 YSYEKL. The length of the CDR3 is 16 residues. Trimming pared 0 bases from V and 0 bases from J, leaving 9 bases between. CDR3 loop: CASSQEGLSSYNEQFF. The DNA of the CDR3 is TGCGCCAGCAGCCAAGAAGGGTTAAGCTCCTACAATGAGCAGTTCTTC.